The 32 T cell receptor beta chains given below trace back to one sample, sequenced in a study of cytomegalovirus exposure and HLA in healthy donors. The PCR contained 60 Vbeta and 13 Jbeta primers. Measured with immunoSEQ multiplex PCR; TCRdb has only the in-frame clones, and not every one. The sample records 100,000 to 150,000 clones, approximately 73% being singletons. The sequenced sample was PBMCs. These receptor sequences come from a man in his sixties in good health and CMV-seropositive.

CDR3 nucleotide sequence: TGTGCCAGCAGTGACTTCAGGGGGGCTGAGCAGTTCTTC. Translating gives CASSDFRGAEQFF. The V and J genes are TRBV6-4 and TRBJ2-1, with D tentatively TRBD1 (7 bases). The CDR3 length is 13 residues. V shed 1 base and J shed 9 bases, with 10 bases lying between them. The germline V gene encodes CDR1 MRHNA and CDR2 SNTAGT.

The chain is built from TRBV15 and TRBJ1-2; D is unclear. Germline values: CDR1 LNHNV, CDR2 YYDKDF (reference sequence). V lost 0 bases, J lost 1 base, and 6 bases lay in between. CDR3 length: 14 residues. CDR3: CATSREDFNYGYTF. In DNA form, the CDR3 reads TGTGCCACCAGCAGAGAGGACTTTAACTATGGCTACACCTTC.

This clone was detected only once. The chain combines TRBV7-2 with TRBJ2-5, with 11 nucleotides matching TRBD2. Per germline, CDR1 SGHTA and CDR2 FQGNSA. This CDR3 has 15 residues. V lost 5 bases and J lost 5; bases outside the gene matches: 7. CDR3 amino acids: CASSLTSGDSETQYF. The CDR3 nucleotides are TGTGCCAGCAGCCTGACTAGCGGGGATTCGGAGACCCAGTACTTC.

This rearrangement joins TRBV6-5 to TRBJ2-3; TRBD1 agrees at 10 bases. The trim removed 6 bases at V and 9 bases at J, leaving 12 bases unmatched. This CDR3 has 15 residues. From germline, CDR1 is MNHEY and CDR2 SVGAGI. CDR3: CASRGDRGRLGTQYF. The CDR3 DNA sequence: TGTGCCAGCAGAGGGGACAGGGGTAGGTTAGGAACGCAGTATTTT.

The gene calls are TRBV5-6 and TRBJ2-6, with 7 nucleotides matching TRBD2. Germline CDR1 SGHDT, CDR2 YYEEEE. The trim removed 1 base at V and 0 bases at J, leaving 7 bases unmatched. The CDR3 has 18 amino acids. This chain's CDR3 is CASSLSAGVPSGANVLTF. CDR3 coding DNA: TGTGCCAGCAGCTTGTCGGCGGGGGTTCCCTCTGGGGCCAACGTCCTGACTTTC.

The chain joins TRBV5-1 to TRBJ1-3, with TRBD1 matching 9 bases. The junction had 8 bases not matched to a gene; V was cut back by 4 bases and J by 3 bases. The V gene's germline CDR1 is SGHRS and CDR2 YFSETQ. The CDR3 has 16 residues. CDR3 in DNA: TGCGCCAGCAGCGAAGGACAGGGGATGATTGGAAACACCATATATTTT. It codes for CASSEGQGMIGNTIYF.

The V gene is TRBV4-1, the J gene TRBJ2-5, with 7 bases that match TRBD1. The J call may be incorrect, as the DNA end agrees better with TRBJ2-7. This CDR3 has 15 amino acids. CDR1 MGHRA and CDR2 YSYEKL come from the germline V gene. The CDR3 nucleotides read TGCGCCAGCAGCCCTAGGGACAGATCAGCCTACGAGCAGTACTTC. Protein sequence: CASSPRDRSAYEQYF.

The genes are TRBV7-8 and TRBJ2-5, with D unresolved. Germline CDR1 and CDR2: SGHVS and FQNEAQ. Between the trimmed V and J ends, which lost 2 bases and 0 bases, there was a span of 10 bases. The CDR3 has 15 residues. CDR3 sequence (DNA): TGTGCCAGCAGCTTACCAGGTCGAAACCAAGAGACCCAGTACTTC. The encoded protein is CASSLPGRNQETQYF.

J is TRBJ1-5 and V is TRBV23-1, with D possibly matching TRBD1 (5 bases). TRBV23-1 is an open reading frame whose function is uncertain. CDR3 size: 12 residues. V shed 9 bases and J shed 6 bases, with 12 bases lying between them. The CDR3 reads CASPGGFQPQHF. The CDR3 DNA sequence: TGCGCCAGTCCGGGGGGATTTCAGCCCCAGCATTTT.

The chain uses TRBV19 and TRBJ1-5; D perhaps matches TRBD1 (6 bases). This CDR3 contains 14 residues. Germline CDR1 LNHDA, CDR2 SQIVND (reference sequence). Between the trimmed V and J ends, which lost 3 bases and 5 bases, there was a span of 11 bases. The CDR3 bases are TGTGCCAGTAGTATGGGACACTTAGATCAGCCCCAGCATTTT. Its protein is CASSMGHLDQPQHF.

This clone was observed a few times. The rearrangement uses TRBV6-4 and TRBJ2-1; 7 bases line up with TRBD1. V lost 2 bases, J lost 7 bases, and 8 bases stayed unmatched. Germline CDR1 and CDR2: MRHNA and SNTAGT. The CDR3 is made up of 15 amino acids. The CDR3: CASSDPTGVTNEQFF. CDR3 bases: TGTGCCAGCAGTGACCCAACAGGGGTTACTAATGAGCAGTTCTTC.

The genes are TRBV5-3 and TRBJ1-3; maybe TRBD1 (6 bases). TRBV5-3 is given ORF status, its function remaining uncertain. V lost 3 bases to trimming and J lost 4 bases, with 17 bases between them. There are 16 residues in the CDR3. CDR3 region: CARSSFLQGRGNTIYF. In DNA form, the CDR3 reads TGTGCCAGAAGCTCCTTCCTACAGGGAAGGGGAAACACCATATATTTT.

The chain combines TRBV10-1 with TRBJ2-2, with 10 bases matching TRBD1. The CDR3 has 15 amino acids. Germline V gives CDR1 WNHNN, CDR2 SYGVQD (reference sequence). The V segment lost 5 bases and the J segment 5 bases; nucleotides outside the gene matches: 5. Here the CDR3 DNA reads TGCGCCAGCAGTCCGGGACAGGGGAGAACCGGGGAGCTGTTTTTT. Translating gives CASSPGQGRTGELFF.

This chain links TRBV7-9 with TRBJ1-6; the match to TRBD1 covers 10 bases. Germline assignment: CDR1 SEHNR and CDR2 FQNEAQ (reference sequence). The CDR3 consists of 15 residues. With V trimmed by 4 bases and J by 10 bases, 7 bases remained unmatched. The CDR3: CASSSWTGGGSPLHF. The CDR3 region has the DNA TGTGCCAGCAGCTCATGGACAGGGGGAGGATCACCCCTCCACTTT.

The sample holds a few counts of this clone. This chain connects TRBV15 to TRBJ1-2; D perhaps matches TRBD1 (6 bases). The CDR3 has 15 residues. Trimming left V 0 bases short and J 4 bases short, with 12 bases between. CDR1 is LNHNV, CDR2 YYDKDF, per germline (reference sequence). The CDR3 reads CATSRDPTGFYGYTF. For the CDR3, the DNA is TGTGCCACCAGCAGAGATCCTACAGGGTTCTATGGCTACACCTTC. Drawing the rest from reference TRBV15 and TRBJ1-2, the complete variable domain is DAMVIQNPRYQVTQFGKPVTLSCSQTLNHNVMYWYQQKSSQAPKLLFHYYDKDFNNEADTPDNFQSRRPNTSFCFLDIRSPGLGDTAMYLCATSRDPTGFYGYTFGSGTRLTVV.

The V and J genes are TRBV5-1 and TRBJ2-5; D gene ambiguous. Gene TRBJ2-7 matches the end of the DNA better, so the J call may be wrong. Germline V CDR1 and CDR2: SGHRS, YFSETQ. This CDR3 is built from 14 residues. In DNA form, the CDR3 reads TGCGCCAGCAGCTCCACCAACCCCCCCTACGAGCAGTACTTC. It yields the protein CASSSTNPPYEQYF.

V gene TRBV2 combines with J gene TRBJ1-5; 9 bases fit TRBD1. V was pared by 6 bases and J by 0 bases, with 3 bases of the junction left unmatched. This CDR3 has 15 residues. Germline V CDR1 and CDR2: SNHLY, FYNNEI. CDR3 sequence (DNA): TGTGCCAGCAGGAAGACAGGGGGTAGCAATCAGCCCCAGCATTTT. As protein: CASRKTGGSNQPQHF.

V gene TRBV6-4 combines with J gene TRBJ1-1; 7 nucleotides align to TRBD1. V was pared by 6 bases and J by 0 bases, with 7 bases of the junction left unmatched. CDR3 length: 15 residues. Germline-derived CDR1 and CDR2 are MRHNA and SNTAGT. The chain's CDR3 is CASREQGRMNTEAFF. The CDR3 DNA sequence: TGTGCCAGCAGGGAACAGGGGCGGATGAACACTGAAGCTTTCTTT.

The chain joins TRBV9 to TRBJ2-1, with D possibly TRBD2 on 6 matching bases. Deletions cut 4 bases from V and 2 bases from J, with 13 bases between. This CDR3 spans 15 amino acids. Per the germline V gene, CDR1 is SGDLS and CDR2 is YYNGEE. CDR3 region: CASSPRGAPYNEQFF. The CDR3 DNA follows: TGTGCCAGCAGCCCCCGCGGGGCTCCCTACAATGAGCAGTTCTTC.

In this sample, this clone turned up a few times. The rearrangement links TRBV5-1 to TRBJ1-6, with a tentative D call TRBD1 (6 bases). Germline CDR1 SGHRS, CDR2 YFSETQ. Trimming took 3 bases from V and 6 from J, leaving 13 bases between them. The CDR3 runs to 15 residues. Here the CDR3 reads CASSSDSIINSPLHF. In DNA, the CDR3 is TGCGCCAGCAGCTCGGACAGCATTATTAATTCACCCCTCCACTTT.

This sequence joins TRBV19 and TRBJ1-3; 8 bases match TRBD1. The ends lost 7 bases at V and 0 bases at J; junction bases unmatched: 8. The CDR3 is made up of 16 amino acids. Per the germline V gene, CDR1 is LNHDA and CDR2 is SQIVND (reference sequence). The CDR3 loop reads CASKGQGASSGNTIYF. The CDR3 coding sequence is TGTGCCAGTAAGGGGCAGGGGGCGAGCTCTGGAAACACCATATATTTT.

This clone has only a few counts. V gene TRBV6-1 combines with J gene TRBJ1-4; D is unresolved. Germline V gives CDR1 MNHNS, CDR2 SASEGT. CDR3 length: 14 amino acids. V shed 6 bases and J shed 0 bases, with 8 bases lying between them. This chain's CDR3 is CASREISTNEKLFF. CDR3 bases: TGTGCCAGCAGGGAGATATCAACTAATGAAAAACTGTTTTTT.

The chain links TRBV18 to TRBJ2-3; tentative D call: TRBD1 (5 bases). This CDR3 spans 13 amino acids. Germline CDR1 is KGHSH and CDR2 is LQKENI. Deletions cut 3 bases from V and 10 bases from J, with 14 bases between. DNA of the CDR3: TGTGCCAGCTCACCCCTCCCCAGGGCGGCGCAGTATTTT. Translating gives CASSPLPRAAQYF.

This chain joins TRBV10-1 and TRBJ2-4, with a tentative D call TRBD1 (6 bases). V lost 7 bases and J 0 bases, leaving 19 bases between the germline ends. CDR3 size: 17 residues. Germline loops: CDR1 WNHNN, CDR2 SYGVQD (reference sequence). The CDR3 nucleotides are TGCGCCAGCAACAATACGGACAGAACTCCAGCCAAAAACATTCAGTACTTC. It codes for CASNNTDRTPAKNIQYF.

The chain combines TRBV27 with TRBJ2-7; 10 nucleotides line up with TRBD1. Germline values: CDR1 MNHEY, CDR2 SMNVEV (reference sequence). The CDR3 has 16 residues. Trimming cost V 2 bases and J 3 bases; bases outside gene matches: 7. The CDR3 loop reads CASSLGWDRGNYEQYF. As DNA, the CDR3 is TGTGCCAGCAGTTTAGGGTGGGACAGGGGAAACTACGAGCAGTACTTC.

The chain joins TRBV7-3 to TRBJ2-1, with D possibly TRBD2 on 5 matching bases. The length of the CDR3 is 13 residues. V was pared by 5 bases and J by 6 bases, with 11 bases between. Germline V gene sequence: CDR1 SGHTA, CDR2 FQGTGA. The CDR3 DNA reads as TGTGCCAGCAGCCTAGCCGGTGGCAATGAGCAGTTCTTC. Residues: CASSLAGGNEQFF.

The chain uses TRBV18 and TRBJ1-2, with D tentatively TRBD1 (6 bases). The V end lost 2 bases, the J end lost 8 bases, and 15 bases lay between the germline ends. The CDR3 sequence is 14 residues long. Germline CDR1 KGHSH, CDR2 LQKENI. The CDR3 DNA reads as TGTGCCAGCTCACCAGACGGGGGGCTTCGGGGCTACACCTTC. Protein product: CASSPDGGLRGYTF.

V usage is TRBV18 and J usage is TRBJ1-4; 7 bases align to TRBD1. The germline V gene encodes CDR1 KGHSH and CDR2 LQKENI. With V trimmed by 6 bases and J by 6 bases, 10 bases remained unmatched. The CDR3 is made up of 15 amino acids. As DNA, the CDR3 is TGTGCCAGCTCTCCAACGGGGACAGCCTATGAAAAACTGTTTTTT. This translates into CASSPTGTAYEKLFF.

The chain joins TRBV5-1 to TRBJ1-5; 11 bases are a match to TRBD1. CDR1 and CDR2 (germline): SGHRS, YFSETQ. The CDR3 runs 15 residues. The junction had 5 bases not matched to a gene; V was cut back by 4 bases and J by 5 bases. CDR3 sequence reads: CASSMGQGVDQPQHF. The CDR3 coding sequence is TGCGCCAGCAGCATGGGACAGGGGGTAGATCAGCCCCAGCATTTT.

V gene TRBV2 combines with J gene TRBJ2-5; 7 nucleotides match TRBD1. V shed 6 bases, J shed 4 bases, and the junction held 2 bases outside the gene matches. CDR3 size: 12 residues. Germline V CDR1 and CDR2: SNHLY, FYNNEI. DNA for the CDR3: TGTGCCAGCAGGTACAGGGGAGAGACCCAGTACTTC. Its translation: CASRYRGETQYF.

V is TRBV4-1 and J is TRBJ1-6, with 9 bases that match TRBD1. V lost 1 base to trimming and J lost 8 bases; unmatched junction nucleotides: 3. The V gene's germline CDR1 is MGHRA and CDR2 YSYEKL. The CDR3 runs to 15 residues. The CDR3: CASSQVTGGDSPLHF. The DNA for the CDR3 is TGCGCCAGCAGCCAAGTTACAGGGGGCGATTCACCCCTCCACTTT.

The CDR3 spells CASSHNTDTQYF. CDR3 nucleotide sequence: TGTGCCAGCAGCCACAACACAGATACGCAGTATTTT. The V gene is TRBV7-9, the J gene TRBJ2-3; D is uncertain. The CDR3 spans 12 residues. CDR1 is SEHNR and CDR2 is FQNEAQ in the germline V gene (reference sequence). V dropped 5 bases and J dropped 2 bases, with 5 bases sitting between them.